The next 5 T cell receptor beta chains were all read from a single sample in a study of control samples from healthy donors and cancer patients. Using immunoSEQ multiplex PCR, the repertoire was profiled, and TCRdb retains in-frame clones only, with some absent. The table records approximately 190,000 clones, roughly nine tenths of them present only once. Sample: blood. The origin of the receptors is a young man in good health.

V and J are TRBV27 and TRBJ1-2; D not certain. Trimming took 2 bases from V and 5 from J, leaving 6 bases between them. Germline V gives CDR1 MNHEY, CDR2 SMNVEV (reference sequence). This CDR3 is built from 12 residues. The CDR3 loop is CASSLKGYGYTF. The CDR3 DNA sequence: TGTGCCAGCAGTTTAAAGGGATATGGCTACACCTTC.

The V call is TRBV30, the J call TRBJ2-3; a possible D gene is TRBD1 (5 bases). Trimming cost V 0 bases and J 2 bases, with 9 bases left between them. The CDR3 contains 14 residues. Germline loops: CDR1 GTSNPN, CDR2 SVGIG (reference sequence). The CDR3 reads CAWSVKDITDTQYF. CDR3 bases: TGTGCCTGGAGTGTAAAGGACATCACAGATACGCAGTATTTT. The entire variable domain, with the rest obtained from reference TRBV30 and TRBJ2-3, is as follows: SQTIHQWPATLVQPVGSPLSLECTVEGTSNPNLYWYRQAAGRGLQLLFYSVGIGQISSEVPQNLSASRPQDRQFILSSKKLLLSDSGFYLCAWSVKDITDTQYFGPGTRLTVL.

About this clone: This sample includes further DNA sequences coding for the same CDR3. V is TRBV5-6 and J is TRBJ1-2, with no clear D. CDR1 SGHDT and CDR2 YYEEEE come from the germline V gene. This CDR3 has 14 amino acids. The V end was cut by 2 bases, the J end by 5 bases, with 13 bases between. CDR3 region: CASSFSGWSYGYTF. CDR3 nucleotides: TGTGCCAGCAGCTTTTCGGGGTGGTCTTATGGCTACACCTTC. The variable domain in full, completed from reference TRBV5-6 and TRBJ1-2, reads DAGVTQSPTHLIKTRGQQVTLRCSPKSGHDTVSWYQQALGQGPQFIFQYYEEEERQRGNFPDRFSGHQFPNYSSELNVNALLLGDSALYLCASSFSGWSYGYTFGSGTRLTVV.

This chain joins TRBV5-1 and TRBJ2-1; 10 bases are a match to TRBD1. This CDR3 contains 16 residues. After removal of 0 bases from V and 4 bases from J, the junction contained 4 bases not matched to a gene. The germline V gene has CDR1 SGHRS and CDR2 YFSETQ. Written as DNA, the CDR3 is TGCGCCAGCAGCTTGGATGGGACAGGGGCTTACAATGAGCAGTTCTTC. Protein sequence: CASSLDGTGAYNEQFF.

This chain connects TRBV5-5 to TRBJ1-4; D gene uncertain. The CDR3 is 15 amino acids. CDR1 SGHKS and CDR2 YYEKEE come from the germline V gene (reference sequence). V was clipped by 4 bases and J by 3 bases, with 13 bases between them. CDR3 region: CASSTSGVANEKLFF. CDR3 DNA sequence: TGTGCCAGCAGCACCTCCGGGGTCGCTAATGAAAAACTGTTTTTT. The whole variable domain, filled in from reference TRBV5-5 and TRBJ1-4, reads DAGVTQSPTHLIKTRGQQVTLRCSPISGHKSVSWYQQVLGQGPQFIFQYYEKEERGRGNFPDRFSARQFPNYSSELNVNALLLGDSALYLCASSTSGVANEKLFFGSGTQLSVL.